This T cell receptor beta chain comes out of a study of blood T cell repertoires in COVID-19. The ends lost 1 base at V and 6 bases at J; junction bases unmatched: 11. Germline CDR1 SGHRS, CDR2 YFSETQ. The CDR3 runs 17 residues. The method was immunoSEQ multiplex PCR; TCRdb's version includes in-frame clones alone and lacks a portion of them. The sample has approximately 240,000 clones; about 85% are singletons. The sample consisted of PBMCs or T cells enriched from blood (not recorded which). The sequence came from a woman aged 25 to 45 with acute COVID-19. The V and J genes are TRBV5-1 and TRBJ2-1, with TRBD2 identical over 9 bases. Here the CDR3 DNA reads TGCGCCAGCAGCTTGATCCCCACCCTAGCGGGGTTCAATGAGCAGTTCTTC. Translation gives CASSLIPTLAGFNEQFF.